This TCR beta chain is from a study of cytomegalovirus exposure and HLA in healthy donors. The CDR3 totals 15 residues. V lost 3 bases to trimming and J lost 3 bases, with 15 bases between them. The V gene's germline CDR1 is LNHNV and CDR2 YYDKDF (reference sequence). Primers for the PCR totalled 60 Vbeta and 13 Jbeta. Sequencing was performed with immunoSEQ multiplex PCR; in TCRdb, only in-frame clones are kept and a portion is missing. The table shows about 180,000 clones, with roughly 81% occurring only once. This sequence was found in a woman between 18 and 29 years old in good health and CMV-seropositive. The sequenced material came from PBMCs. V is TRBV15 and J is TRBJ2-7; weak D call: TRBD2 (6 bases). CDR3 DNA sequence: TGTGCCACCAGCAGGCGATCGGGGACTTTCTACGAGCAGTACTTC. Translating gives CATSRRSGTFYEQYF.